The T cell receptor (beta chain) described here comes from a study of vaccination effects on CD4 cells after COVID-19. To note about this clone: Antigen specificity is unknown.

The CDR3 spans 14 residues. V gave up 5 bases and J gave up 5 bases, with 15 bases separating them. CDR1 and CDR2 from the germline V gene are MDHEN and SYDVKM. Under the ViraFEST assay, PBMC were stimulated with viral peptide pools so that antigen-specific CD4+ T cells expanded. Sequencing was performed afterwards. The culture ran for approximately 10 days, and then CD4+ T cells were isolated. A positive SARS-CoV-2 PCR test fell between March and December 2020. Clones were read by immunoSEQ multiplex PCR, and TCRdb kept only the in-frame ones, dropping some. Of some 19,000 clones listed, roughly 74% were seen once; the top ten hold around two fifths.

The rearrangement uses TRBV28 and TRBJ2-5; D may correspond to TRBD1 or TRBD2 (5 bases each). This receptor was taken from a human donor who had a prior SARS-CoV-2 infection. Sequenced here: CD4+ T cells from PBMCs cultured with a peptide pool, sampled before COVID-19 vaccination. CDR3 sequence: CASSPGTLRETQYF. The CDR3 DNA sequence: TGTGCCAGCAGTCCAGGGACCTTAAGGGAGACCCAGTACTTC.